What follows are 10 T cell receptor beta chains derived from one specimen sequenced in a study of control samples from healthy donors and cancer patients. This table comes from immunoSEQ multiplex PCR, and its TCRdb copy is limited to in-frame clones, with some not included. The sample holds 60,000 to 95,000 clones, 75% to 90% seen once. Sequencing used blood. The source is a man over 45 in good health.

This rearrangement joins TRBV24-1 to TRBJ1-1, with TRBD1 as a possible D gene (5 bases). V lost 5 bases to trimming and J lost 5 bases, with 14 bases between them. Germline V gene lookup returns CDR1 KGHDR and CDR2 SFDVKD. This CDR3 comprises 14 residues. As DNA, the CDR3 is TGTGCCACCAGTGGGGGGACCGGGAGGACTGAAGCTTTCTTT. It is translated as CATSGGTGRTEAFF.

The CDR3 DNA reads as TGTGCCAGCGCACCCCAGGGACAGGGGAGGCAGCCCCAGCATTTT. Translation: CASAPQGQGRQPQHF. The chain employs TRBV6-5 and TRBJ1-5, with TRBD1 matching over 10 bases. Trimming took 8 bases from V and 7 from J; bases not matched to a gene: 11. Germline assignment: CDR1 MNHEY and CDR2 SVGAGI. This CDR3 is built from 15 residues.

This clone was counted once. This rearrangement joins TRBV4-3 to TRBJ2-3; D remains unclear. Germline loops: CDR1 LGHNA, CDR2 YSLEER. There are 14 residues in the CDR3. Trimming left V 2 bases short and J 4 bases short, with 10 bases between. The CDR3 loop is CASSQNEAPDTQYF. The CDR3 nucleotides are TGCGCCAGCAGCCAAAACGAGGCCCCAGATACGCAGTATTTT.

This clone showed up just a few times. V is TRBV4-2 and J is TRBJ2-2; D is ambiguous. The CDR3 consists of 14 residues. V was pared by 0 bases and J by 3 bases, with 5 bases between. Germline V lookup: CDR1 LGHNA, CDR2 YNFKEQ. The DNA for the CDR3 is TGTGCCAGCAGCCAAGAAATGGACACCGGGGAGCTGTTTTTT. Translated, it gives CASSQEMDTGELFF.

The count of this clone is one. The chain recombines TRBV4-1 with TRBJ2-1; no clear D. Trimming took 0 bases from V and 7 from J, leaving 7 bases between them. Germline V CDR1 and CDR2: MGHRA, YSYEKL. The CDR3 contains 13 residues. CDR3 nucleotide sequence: TGCGCCAGCAGCCAAGATCTTCTGAATGAGCAGTTCTTC. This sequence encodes CASSQDLLNEQFF.

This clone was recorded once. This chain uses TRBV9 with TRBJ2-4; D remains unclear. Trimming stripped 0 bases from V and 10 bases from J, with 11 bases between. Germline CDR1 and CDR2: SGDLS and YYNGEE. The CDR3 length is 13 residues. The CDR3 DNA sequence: TGTGCCAGCAGCGTAGAACGCCCGCCTATTCAGTACTTC. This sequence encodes CASSVERPPIQYF.

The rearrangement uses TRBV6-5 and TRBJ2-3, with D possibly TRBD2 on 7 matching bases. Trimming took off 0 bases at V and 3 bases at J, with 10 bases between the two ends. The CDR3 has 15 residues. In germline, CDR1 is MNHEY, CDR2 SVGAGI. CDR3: CASSYSGGQTDTQYF. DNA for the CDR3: TGTGCCAGCAGTTACTCCGGGGGGCAGACAGATACGCAGTATTTT.

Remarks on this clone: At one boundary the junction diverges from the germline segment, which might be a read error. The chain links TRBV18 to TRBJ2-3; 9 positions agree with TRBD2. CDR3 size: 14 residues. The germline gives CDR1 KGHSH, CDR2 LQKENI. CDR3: CATSPGLAPDTQYF. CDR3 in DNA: TGTGCCACCTCACCGGGACTAGCCCCAGATACGCAGTATTTT.

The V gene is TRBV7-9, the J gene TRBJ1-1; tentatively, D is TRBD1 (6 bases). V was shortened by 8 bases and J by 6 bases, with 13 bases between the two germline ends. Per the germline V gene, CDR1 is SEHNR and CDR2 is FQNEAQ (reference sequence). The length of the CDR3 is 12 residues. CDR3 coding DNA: TGTGCCAGCGCAACAGGGTTGGCTGAAGCTTTCTTT. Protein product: CASATGLAEAFF.

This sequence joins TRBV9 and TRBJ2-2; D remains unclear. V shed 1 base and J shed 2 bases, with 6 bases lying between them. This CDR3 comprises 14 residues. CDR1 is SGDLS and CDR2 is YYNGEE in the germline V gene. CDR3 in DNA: TGTGCCAGCAGCGTACAGACCAACACCGGGGAGCTGTTTTTT. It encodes CASSVQTNTGELFF.